These 17 T cell receptor beta chains were sequenced from one sample in a study of blood T cell repertoires in COVID-19. Method: immunoSEQ multiplex PCR; TCRdb's copy keeps in-frame clones and lacks some. This table holds 250,000 to 300,000 clones, 80% to 90% found once. Sequenced material: PBMCs or T cells enriched from blood (not recorded which). The receptor source for this set is a woman aged 50 to 65 who had recovered from COVID-19.

This chain links TRBV19 with TRBJ2-1; TRBD2 matches at 7 bases. The V gene end was trimmed by 7 bases and the J gene end by 6 bases; junction bases not matched to a gene: 9. The CDR3 loop spans 14 amino acids. Germline assignment: CDR1 LNHDA and CDR2 SQIVND (reference sequence). The CDR3 coding sequence is TGTGCCAGTATGTTGTCTAGCGGTGGCAATGAGCAGTTCTTC. Protein sequence: CASMLSSGGNEQFF.

The CDR3: CATSDRGQGAGELFF. The CDR3 DNA follows: TGTGCCACCAGTGACCGGGGACAGGGAGCCGGGGAGCTGTTTTTT. The V and J genes are TRBV24-1 and TRBJ2-2; 9 nucleotides align to TRBD1. Germline V gene lookup returns CDR1 KGHDR and CDR2 SFDVKD. V lost 4 bases, J lost 6 bases, and 5 bases stayed unmatched. This CDR3 spans 15 amino acids.

V is TRBV6-5 and J is TRBJ2-1; 9 bases map to TRBD2. Germline V lookup: CDR1 MNHEY, CDR2 SVGAGI. The CDR3 contains 15 residues. The V and J ends lost 4 bases and 2 bases, in that order; junction bases with no gene match: 3. CDR3 sequence reads: CASSSGTSPYNEQFF. The CDR3 region has the DNA TGTGCCAGCAGTTCCGGGACTAGCCCCTACAATGAGCAGTTCTTC.

This chain uses TRBV7-9 with TRBJ1-3; no reliable D call. V lost 10 bases, J lost 0 bases, and 7 bases lay in between. Per the germline V gene, CDR1 is SEHNR and CDR2 is FQNEAQ (reference sequence). CDR3 size: 12 residues. The CDR3 region has the DNA TGTGCCACCCGGGGCTCTGGAAACACCATATATTTT. It encodes CATRGSGNTIYF.

The rearrangement links TRBV29-1 to TRBJ2-2; 11 nucleotides agree with TRBD2. The trim removed 6 bases at V and 4 bases at J, leaving 4 bases unmatched. The CDR3 is 14 residues long. Germline-derived CDR1 and CDR2 are SQVTM and ANQGSEA. The CDR3 protein is CSVKGTSGTGELFF. The CDR3 bases are TGCAGCGTGAAAGGGACTAGCGGCACCGGGGAGCTGTTTTTT.

The genes are TRBV19 and TRBJ2-2; D remains unclear. Germline lookup yields CDR1 LNHDA and CDR2 SQIVND (reference sequence). V was clipped by 1 base and J by 1 base, with 4 bases between them. The CDR3 loop spans 14 amino acids. The CDR3 region is CASSIGLNTGELFF. The CDR3 DNA sequence: TGTGCCAGTAGTATAGGACTGAACACCGGGGAGCTGTTTTTT.

The J gene is TRBJ2-1, the V gene TRBV5-8, with D maybe TRBD1 (5 bases). V gave up 1 base and J gave up 13 bases, with 9 bases separating them. Looked up from germline, CDR1 is SGHTS and CDR2 is YDEGEE. The CDR3 spans 11 residues. As DNA, the CDR3 is TGTGCCAGCAGCTTGCGCCAGGGTCAGTTCTTC. It yields the protein CASSLRQGQFF.

The V call is TRBV10-2, the J call TRBJ2-5, with TRBD2 matching over 8 bases. CDR3 size: 15 residues. Germline lookup yields CDR1 WSHSY and CDR2 SAAADI. The V and J ends lost 5 bases and 2 bases, in that order; junction bases with no gene match: 7. The CDR3 region has the DNA TGCGCCAGCAGTAGCGGGAGTGCGGGGCAAGAGACCCAGTACTTC. Amino acid sequence: CASSSGSAGQETQYF.

The rearrangement links TRBV28 to TRBJ1-2; D perhaps matches TRBD1 (5 bases). Germline values: CDR1 MDHEN, CDR2 SYDVKM. CDR3 length equals 12 residues. V was shortened by 3 bases and J by 4 bases, with 6 bases between the two germline ends. The CDR3 coding sequence is TGTGCCAGCAGTTTTGGGGCCTATGGCTACACCTTC. Translated, it gives CASSFGAYGYTF.

The chain uses TRBV7-6 and TRBJ2-1; TRBD2 is a possible D gene (5 bases). The CDR3 extends over 17 amino acids. CDR1 and CDR2 (germline): SGHVS, FNYEAQ. Trimming took off 1 base at V and 3 bases at J, with 16 bases between the two ends. The CDR3 nucleotides read TGTGCCAGCAGCTTAGGAGGAGGCTGGTCGGGCTACAATGAGCAGTTCTTC. Encoded protein: CASSLGGGWSGYNEQFF.

This clone was counted once. The chain recombines TRBV7-2 with TRBJ2-3, with 7 bases fitting TRBD2. V shed 8 bases and J 2 bases; nucleotides not matched to a gene: 10. CDR3 length: 15 residues. Germline V gene data show CDR1 as SGHTA and CDR2 as FQGNSA. The CDR3 protein is CASGLRDYNTDTQYF. DNA for the CDR3: TGTGCCAGCGGCCTCCGGGACTATAACACAGATACGCAGTATTTT.

V usage is TRBV18 and J usage is TRBJ1-2, with unresolved D. The V gene lost 5 bases and the J gene lost 5 bases, with 15 bases spanning the gap. The CDR3 has 14 residues. The germline gives CDR1 KGHSH, CDR2 LQKENI. CDR3 amino acids: CASSDYWGSYGYTF. The CDR3 nucleotides are TGTGCCAGCTCAGACTATTGGGGTTCATATGGCTACACCTTC.

The chain links TRBV28 to TRBJ1-3; 8 nucleotides line up with TRBD1. This CDR3 region has 14 residues. V dropped 5 bases and J dropped 0; count of bases not matched to a gene: 0. Germline V gene data show CDR1 as MDHEN and CDR2 as SYDVKM. The CDR3 loop reads CASSGTGSGNTIYF. CDR3 DNA sequence: TGTGCCAGCAGTGGGACAGGCTCTGGAAACACCATATATTTT.

The chain links TRBV6-5 to TRBJ2-2; possible D gene TRBD1, 6 bases. The CDR3 covers 16 residues. Deletions cut 3 bases from V and 6 bases from J, with 17 bases between. Germline V gives CDR1 MNHEY, CDR2 SVGAGI. CDR3 sequence reads: CASSYAARGRSGELFF. The CDR3 DNA reads TGTGCCAGCAGTTATGCGGCCAGGGGCCGATCCGGGGAGCTGTTTTTT.

V gene TRBV24-1 combines with J gene TRBJ2-5, with D tentatively TRBD2 (5 bases). CDR1 is KGHDR and CDR2 is SFDVKD in the germline V gene. This CDR3 spans 15 amino acids. The germline V and J ends were trimmed by 10 bases and 2 bases, with 19 bases remaining between them. DNA for the CDR3: TGTGCCACTTCTGACCCGGGGTTACCTCAAGAGACCCAGTACTTC. Translated, it gives CATSDPGLPQETQYF.

CDR3 region: CASSIEGTNEKLFF. The CDR3 bases are TGTGCCAGTAGTATTGAGGGTACTAATGAAAAACTGTTTTTT. The rearrangement uses TRBV19 and TRBJ1-4, with D uncertain. The CDR3 has 14 residues. Trimming removed 3 bases from V and 2 bases from J, with 7 bases in between. Germline CDR1 LNHDA, CDR2 SQIVND (reference sequence).

This chain uses TRBV7-9 with TRBJ2-3; 8 bases match TRBD2. The V gene's germline CDR1 is SEHNR and CDR2 FQNEAQ (reference sequence). With 8 bases clipped from V and 2 bases from J, the junction kept 15 bases outside the gene matches. This CDR3 region has 17 residues. CDR3 bases: TGTGCCAGCGAGGGGGACCGCTGGCGGGAGGCCACAGATACGCAGTATTTT. It specifies CASEGDRWREATDTQYF.